The TCR beta chain described here comes from a study of CDR3 diversity in severe acne. TCRdb recomputed calls from the PCR reads with MiXCR, one row per CDR3 protein. The top ten clones hold roughly 10% of a sample with more than 85,000 distinct CDR3 sequences, less than 65% of them seen once. This clonotype was recorded many times. Germline CDR1 reads LNHDA; CDR2 reads SQIVND (reference sequence). Trimming cost V 1 base and J 7 bases; bases outside gene matches: 0. The CDR3 covers 13 residues. The chain has TRBV19 and TRBJ2-1; TRBD2 matches 8 bases. Sequenced sample: blood. The sequence came from a male donor with severe acne vulgaris. The CDR3 DNA reads as TGTGCCAGTAGTATAGGACTAGCGAATGAGCAGTTCTTC. It yields the protein CASSIGLANEQFF.